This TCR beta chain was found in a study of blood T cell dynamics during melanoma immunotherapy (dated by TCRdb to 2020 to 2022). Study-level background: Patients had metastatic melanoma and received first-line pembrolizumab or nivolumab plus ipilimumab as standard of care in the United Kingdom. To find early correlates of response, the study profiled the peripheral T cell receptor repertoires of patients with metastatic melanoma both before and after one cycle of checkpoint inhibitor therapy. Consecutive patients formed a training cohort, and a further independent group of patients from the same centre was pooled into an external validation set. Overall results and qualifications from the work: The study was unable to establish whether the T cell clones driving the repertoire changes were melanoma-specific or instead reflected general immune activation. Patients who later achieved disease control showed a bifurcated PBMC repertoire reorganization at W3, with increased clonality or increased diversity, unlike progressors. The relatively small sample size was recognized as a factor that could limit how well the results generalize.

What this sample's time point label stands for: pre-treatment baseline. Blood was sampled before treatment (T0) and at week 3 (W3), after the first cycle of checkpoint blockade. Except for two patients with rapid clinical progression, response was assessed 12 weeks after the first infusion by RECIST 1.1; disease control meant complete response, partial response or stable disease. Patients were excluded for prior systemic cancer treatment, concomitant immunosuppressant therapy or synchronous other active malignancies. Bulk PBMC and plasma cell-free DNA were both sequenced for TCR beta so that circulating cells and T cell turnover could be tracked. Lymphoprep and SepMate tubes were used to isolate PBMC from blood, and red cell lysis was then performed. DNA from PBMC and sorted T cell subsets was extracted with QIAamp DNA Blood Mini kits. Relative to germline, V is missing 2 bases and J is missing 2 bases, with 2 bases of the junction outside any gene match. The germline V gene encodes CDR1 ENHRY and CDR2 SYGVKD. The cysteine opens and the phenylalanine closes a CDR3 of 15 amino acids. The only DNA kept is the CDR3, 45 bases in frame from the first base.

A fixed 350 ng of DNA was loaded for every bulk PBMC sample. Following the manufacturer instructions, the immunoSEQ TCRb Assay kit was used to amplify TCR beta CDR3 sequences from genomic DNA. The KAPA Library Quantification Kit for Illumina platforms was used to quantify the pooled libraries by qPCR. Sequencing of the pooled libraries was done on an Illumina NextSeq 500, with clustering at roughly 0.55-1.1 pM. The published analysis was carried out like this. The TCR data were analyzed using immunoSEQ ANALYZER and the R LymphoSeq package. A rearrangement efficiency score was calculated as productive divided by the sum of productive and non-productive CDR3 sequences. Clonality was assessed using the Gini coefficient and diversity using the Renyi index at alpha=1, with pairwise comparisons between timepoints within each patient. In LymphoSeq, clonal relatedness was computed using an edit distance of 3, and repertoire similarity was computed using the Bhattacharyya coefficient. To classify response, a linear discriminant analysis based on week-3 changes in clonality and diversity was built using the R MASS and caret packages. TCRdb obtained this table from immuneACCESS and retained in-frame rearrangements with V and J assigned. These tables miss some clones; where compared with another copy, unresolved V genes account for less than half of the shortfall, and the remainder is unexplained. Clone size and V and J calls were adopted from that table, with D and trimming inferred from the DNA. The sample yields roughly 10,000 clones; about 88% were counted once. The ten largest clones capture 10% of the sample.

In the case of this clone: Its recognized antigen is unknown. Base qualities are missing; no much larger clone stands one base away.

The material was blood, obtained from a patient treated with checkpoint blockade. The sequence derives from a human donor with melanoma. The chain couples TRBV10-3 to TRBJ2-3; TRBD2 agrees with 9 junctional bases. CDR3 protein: CAISESGGFTDTQYF. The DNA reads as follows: TGTGCCATCAGTGAGAGCGGGGGGTTCACAGATACGCAGTATTTT.